This T cell receptor (beta chain) was profiled in a study of CD8 T cells in ankylosing spondylitis. Quantitative 5'-RACE with molecular barcodes generated TCR beta libraries. TCRdb independently ran MiXCR on the 5' RACE reads; one entry per CDR3 protein. The sample lists about 160,000 distinct CDR3 sequences; under 45% were seen once. This clonotype was found a few times. Its antigen remains unidentified. Study-wide findings and caveats: One TCR beta motif, made up of roughly 8 highly homologous variants, appeared characteristic of ankylosing spondylitis blood. Disease-linked clones were found to be CD8+ and relatively rare in peripheral blood. Disease-linked clones were reportedly significantly enriched in matched ankylosing spondylitis synovial fluid.

The sequenced material came from synovial fluid, either unsorted or a sorted T cell fraction (not recorded which). The receptor was derived from a male donor with ankylosing spondylitis.

CDR3 nucleotides: TGCGCCAGCAGCCAATGTCGGACAGGTTGTAACTACGAGCAGTACTTC. Encoded protein: CASSQCRTGCNYEQYF. This chain links TRBV4-3 with TRBJ2-7; TRBD1 agrees at 7 bases. Germline V lookup: CDR1 LGHNA, CDR2 YSLEER. This CDR3 is 16 amino acids long. Unmatched junction bases numbered 10, after V lost 2 bases and J lost 3 bases.